A single sample is the source of the 25 T cell receptor beta chains below, sequenced in a study of cytomegalovirus exposure and HLA in healthy donors. Amplification used 60 Vbeta primers and 13 Jbeta primers. TCRdb's table, derived via immunoSEQ multiplex PCR, lists solely in-frame clones and lacks some. In the table there are over 250,000 clones, roughly 88% of which are singletons. Material: PBMCs. These receptors were taken from a man in his forties or fifties in good health and CMV-seropositive.

The chain carries TRBV19 and TRBJ2-1, with 9 bases lining up with TRBD2. CDR3 size: 17 residues. Germline V gene lookup returns CDR1 LNHDA and CDR2 SQIVND (reference sequence). The J segment lost 0 bases and the V segment lost 5 bases, leaving 8 bases of the junction unmatched. Written as DNA, the CDR3 is TGTGCCAGTAGTGCCTATTTAGCGGGAGACTCCTACAATGAGCAGTTCTTC. Its translation is CASSAYLAGDSYNEQFF.

The V call is TRBV27, the J call TRBJ1-5, with TRBD1 identical over 11 bases. Germline V gene lookup returns CDR1 MNHEY and CDR2 SMNVEV (reference sequence). The CDR3 extends over 16 amino acids. V dropped 2 bases and J dropped 4; count of bases not matched to a gene: 4. CDR3 in DNA: TGTGCCAGCAGTTTAGGTGGACAGGGGGCAAATCAGCCCCAGCATTTT. Translating it yields CASSLGGQGANQPQHF.

The V and J genes are TRBV4-1 and TRBJ1-1, with D maybe TRBD1 (6 bases). The length of the CDR3 is 15 residues. Germline lookup yields CDR1 MGHRA and CDR2 YSYEKL. V was pared by 1 base and J by 1 base, with 10 bases between. CDR3 sequence: CASSQVTRGNTEAFF. The CDR3 DNA is TGCGCCAGCAGCCAAGTAACCAGGGGGAACACTGAAGCTTTCTTT.

The rearrangement joins TRBV18 to TRBJ2-3; 8 nucleotides align to TRBD1. J was trimmed by 5 bases and V by 3 bases; bases with no gene match: 4. The CDR3 consists of 14 residues. The V gene's germline CDR1 is KGHSH and CDR2 LQKENI. The CDR3 reads CASSPDRGRDTQYF. The CDR3 region has the DNA TGTGCCAGCTCACCCGACAGGGGTAGAGATACGCAGTATTTT.

The chain has TRBV10-3 and TRBJ2-2; 10 bases agree with TRBD2. Trimming removed 4 bases from V and 5 bases from J; junction bases left unmatched: 4. Germline lookup yields CDR1 ENHRY and CDR2 SYGVKD. The CDR3 sequence is 15 residues long. The CDR3 DNA sequence: TGTGCCATCAGTGCTAGCGGGAGTTTGACCGGGGAGCTGTTTTTT. Its protein product is CAISASGSLTGELFF.

A single count supports this clone. The chain joins TRBV5-4 to TRBJ2-2, with 8 bases aligning to TRBD2. Trimming cost V 4 bases and J 5 bases; bases outside gene matches: 7. This CDR3 is 15 amino acids long. Germline V gene lookup returns CDR1 SGHNT and CDR2 YYREEE (reference sequence). CDR3 region: CASSSSGMGTGELFF. CDR3 in DNA: TGTGCCAGCAGCAGTAGCGGGATGGGGACCGGGGAGCTGTTTTTT.

The V gene is TRBV5-1, the J gene TRBJ2-3; 15 bases fit TRBD2. J was trimmed by 0 bases and V by 4 bases; bases with no gene match: 3. Germline CDR1 SGHRS, CDR2 YFSETQ. The CDR3 extends over 17 amino acids. CDR3 sequence reads: CASSSGLAGGSTDTQYF. Here the CDR3 DNA reads TGCGCCAGCAGCAGCGGACTAGCGGGAGGGAGCACAGATACGCAGTATTTT.

The rearrangement uses TRBV27 and TRBJ2-1; D is perhaps TRBD2 (5 bases). Germline V gene lookup returns CDR1 MNHEY and CDR2 SMNVEV (reference sequence). The CDR3 has 15 residues. V shed 5 bases and J shed 2 bases, with 13 bases lying between them. CDR3 sequence reads: CASSVSGRAYNEQFF. DNA for the CDR3: TGTGCCAGCAGTGTGTCGGGAAGAGCCTACAATGAGCAGTTCTTC.

This clone was picked up a small number of times. The V gene is TRBV28, the J gene TRBJ2-1; 7 bases fit TRBD2. The CDR3 has 14 amino acids. Germline CDR1 MDHEN, CDR2 SYDVKM. Germline trimming cut 6 bases from V and 6 bases from J; bases unmatched to any gene: 8. The CDR3 loop is CASSPSGDGNEQFF. The CDR3, as DNA: TGTGCCAGCAGCCCCAGCGGGGACGGCAATGAGCAGTTCTTC.

The J gene is TRBJ2-7, the V gene TRBV28; no clear D gene. This CDR3 has 13 amino acids. V was pared by 2 bases and J by 4 bases, with 9 bases between. Germline values: CDR1 MDHEN, CDR2 SYDVKM. CDR3 protein: CASSLASTYEQYF. In nucleotides, the CDR3 is TGTGCCAGCAGTTTAGCTTCAACTTACGAGCAGTACTTC.

Comment on this clone: Other nucleotide sequences in the sample specify the same CDR3. The chain joins TRBV19 to TRBJ2-7, with 8 bases identical to TRBD2. In germline, CDR1 is LNHDA, CDR2 SQIVND (reference sequence). The CDR3 has 14 residues. V shed 4 bases, J shed 4 bases, and the junction held 6 bases outside the gene matches. The CDR3 DNA sequence: TGTGCCAGTAGTACCGGGACTAGTGGTTACGAGCAGTACTTC. It specifies CASSTGTSGYEQYF.

This clone was recorded a few times. The rearrangement uses TRBV18 and TRBJ1-1; 7 positions agree with TRBD1. In germline, CDR1 is KGHSH, CDR2 LQKENI. The CDR3 has 16 amino acids. V shed 3 bases and J 1 base; nucleotides not matched to a gene: 8. CDR3 coding DNA: TGTGCCAGCTCACCTAGGGGGCTAGATCAGAACACTGAAGCTTTCTTT. It encodes CASSPRGLDQNTEAFF. The full variable domain, with the rest looked up from reference TRBV18 and TRBJ1-1, is NAGVMQNPRHLVRRRGQEARLRCSPMKGHSHVYWYRQLPEEGLKFMVYLQKENIIDESGMPKERFSAEFPKEGPSILRIQQVVRGDSAAYFCASSPRGLDQNTEAFFGQGTRLTVV.

This clone showed up just a few times. The chain carries TRBV18 and TRBJ1-5; D ambiguous. V dropped 3 bases and J dropped 2 bases, with 8 bases sitting between them. Looked up from germline, CDR1 is KGHSH and CDR2 is LQKENI. This CDR3 comprises 14 residues. CDR3 coding DNA: TGTGCCAGCTCACCCCGGGAGGGCAATCAGCCCCAGCATTTT. This sequence encodes CASSPREGNQPQHF.

V usage is TRBV18 and J usage is TRBJ1-5; perhaps TRBD1 as D (5 bases). Trimming took 2 bases from V and 7 from J, leaving 15 bases between them. CDR3 length equals 15 residues. CDR1 is KGHSH and CDR2 is LQKENI in the germline V gene. The CDR3 coding sequence is TGTGCCAGCTCACCAACTTTCCAGGGTTCGCAGCCCCAGCATTTT. As protein: CASSPTFQGSQPQHF. Based on the CDR3 plus reference TRBV18 and TRBJ1-5, the full variable domain is NAGVMQNPRHLVRRRGQEARLRCSPMKGHSHVYWYRQLPEEGLKFMVYLQKENIIDESGMPKERFSAEFPKEGPSILRIQQVVRGDSAAYFCASSPTFQGSQPQHFGDGTRLSIL.

This clone was found a few times. This chain links TRBV11-2 with TRBJ2-3; 7 bases fit TRBD1. Germline V CDR1 and CDR2: SGHAT, FQNNGV. The V and J ends lost 5 bases and 1 base, in that order; junction bases with no gene match: 12. The CDR3 consists of 17 residues. As DNA, the CDR3 is TGTGCCAGCAGCGCCCAGCAAGGGGGCGCAGGCACAGATACGCAGTATTTT. It encodes CASSAQQGGAGTDTQYF.

V and J are TRBV7-8 and TRBJ2-7; 8 bases align to TRBD1. The CDR3 extends over 16 amino acids. Germline V gives CDR1 SGHVS, CDR2 FQNEAQ. V gave up 5 bases and J gave up 3 bases; unmatched junction bases: 12. The CDR3 nucleotides read TGTGCCAGCAGCGCCCAGGAGACAGGGGCCGACTACGAGCAGTACTTC. Its protein product is CASSAQETGADYEQYF.

The V gene is TRBV5-1, the J gene TRBJ1-1; a weak D match, TRBD1 (6 bases). The CDR3 contains 15 residues. The germline V and J ends were trimmed by 0 bases and 4 bases, with 13 bases remaining between them. The germline V gene encodes CDR1 SGHRS and CDR2 YFSETQ. The chain's CDR3 is CASSLVERGSTEAFF. CDR3 sequence (DNA): TGCGCCAGCAGCTTGGTGGAAAGGGGGAGCACTGAAGCTTTCTTT.

The CDR3 protein is CASSPRGLAISYEQYF. In DNA form, the CDR3 reads TGTGCCAGCAGCCCCAGGGGGCTAGCGATATCCTACGAGCAGTACTTC. This chain links TRBV5-4 with TRBJ2-7, with 8 bases identical to TRBD1. The CDR3 has 16 amino acids. CDR1 is SGHNT and CDR2 is YYREEE in the germline V gene (reference sequence). Trimming at V came to 4 bases and at J to 1 base, leaving 10 bases not matched to a gene.

The rearrangement links TRBV2 to TRBJ2-7; D is uncertain. Per the germline V gene, CDR1 is SNHLY and CDR2 is FYNNEI. The CDR3 sequence is 13 residues long. The germline V and J ends were trimmed by 10 bases and 5 bases, with 18 bases remaining between them. CDR3 residues: CATHEVRFDEQYF. The CDR3 DNA reads as TGTGCCACCCACGAGGTACGCTTCGACGAGCAGTACTTC.

This clone has just one count. The rearrangement uses TRBV9 and TRBJ2-2, with 10 bases matching TRBD1. Germline V gene sequence: CDR1 SGDLS, CDR2 YYNGEE. CDR3 length: 15 amino acids. V shed 3 bases and J 6 bases; nucleotides not matched to a gene: 5. The CDR3 protein is CASSGTGTGAGELFF. The CDR3 DNA follows: TGTGCCAGCAGCGGGACCGGGACAGGGGCCGGGGAGCTGTTTTTT. Using reference TRBV9 and TRBJ2-2 for the parts outside the CDR3, the full variable domain is DSGVTQTPKHLITATGQRVTLRCSPRSGDLSVYWYQQSLDQGLQFLIQYYNGEERAKGNILERFSAQQFPDLHSELNLSSLELGDSALYFCASSGTGTGAGELFFGEGSRLTVL.

J is TRBJ1-2 and V is TRBV7-9, with TRBD1 identical over 11 bases. The CDR3 has 16 residues. Germline CDR1 SEHNR, CDR2 FQNEAQ (reference sequence). The trim removed 7 bases at V and 5 bases at J, leaving 12 bases unmatched. The CDR3 spells CASTIIGQGASYGYTF. DNA of the CDR3: TGTGCCAGCACGATAATAGGACAGGGGGCAAGTTATGGCTACACCTTC.

The J gene is TRBJ2-5, the V gene TRBV5-6; no reliable D call. Gene TRBJ2-7 matches the end of the DNA better, so the J call may be wrong. CDR1 and CDR2 from the germline V gene are SGHDT and YYEEEE. This CDR3 has 12 amino acids. The CDR3 is CASSLESYEQYF. CDR3 coding DNA: TGTGCCAGCAGCTTGGAGTCCTACGAGCAGTACTTC.

The genes are TRBV9 and TRBJ1-1; D call uncertain. V dropped 1 base and J dropped 1 base, with 8 bases sitting between them. This CDR3 spans 14 amino acids. In germline, CDR1 is SGDLS, CDR2 YYNGEE. The CDR3 DNA follows: TGTGCCAGCAGCGTAATCGCAGAGAACACTGAAGCTTTCTTT. This codes for CASSVIAENTEAFF.

J is TRBJ2-1 and V is TRBV6-1, with 7 bases that match TRBD1. After removal of 8 bases from V and 2 bases from J, the junction contained 6 bases not matched to a gene. This CDR3 is 14 amino acids long. Per germline, CDR1 MNHNS and CDR2 SASEGT. CDR3: CASVGQETYNEQFF. CDR3 DNA: TGTGCCAGCGTCGGACAGGAGACCTACAATGAGCAGTTCTTC.

The chain carries TRBV6-5 and TRBJ2-7; 10 bases map to TRBD1. The J segment lost 4 bases and the V segment lost 4 bases, leaving 10 bases of the junction unmatched. CDR3 length: 16 amino acids. The germline CDR1 and CDR2 sequences are MNHEY and SVGAGI. The DNA for the CDR3 is TGTGCCAGCAGTTTACGTGGGGGACAGGGGTTTTACGAGCAGTACTTC. Translation: CASSLRGGQGFYEQYF.